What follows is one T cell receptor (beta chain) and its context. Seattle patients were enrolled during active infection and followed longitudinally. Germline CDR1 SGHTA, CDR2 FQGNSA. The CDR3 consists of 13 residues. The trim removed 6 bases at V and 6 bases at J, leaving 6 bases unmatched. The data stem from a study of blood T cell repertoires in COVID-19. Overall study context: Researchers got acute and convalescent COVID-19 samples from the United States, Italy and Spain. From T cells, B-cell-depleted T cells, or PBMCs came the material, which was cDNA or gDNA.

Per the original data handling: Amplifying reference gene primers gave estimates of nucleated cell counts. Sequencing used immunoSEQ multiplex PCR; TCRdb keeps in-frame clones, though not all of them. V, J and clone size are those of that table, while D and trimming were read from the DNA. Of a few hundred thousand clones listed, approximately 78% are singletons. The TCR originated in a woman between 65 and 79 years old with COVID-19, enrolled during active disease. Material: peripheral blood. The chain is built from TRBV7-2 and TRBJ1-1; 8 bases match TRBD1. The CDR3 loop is CASSSRQGPEAFF. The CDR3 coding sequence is TGTGCCAGCAGTTCAAGACAGGGGCCTGAAGCTTTCTTT.